Only one count was recorded for the clone carrying this TCR beta chain. As yet, its antigen is unknown. Germline loops: CDR1 LNHDA, CDR2 SQIVND (reference sequence). This CDR3 has 13 residues. J was trimmed by 3 bases and V by 7 bases; bases with no gene match: 4. This record comes from a study of shared clonotypes between healthy human individuals. Overall study results and limits: A handful of donors held approximately 4.6% of naive CD4 clonotypes in common.

Assay runs were performed at deep level. The material for each subset, its genomic DNA, was split evenly across several immunoSEQ plates. Measured with immunoSEQ multiplex PCR; TCRdb has only the in-frame clones, and not every one. The repertoire holds 2 million to 2.5 million clones, with around 92% as singletons. Among the donors, all were Caucasian adults who lived in Nashville, Tennessee. Specimen: naive CD4+ T cells from PBMCs. Subset reported: CD45RA+ positively selected. This receptor was obtained from a man aged 18 to 35 in good health. Some clones in this sample may be carry-over from other donors' samples. The chain recombines TRBV19 with TRBJ2-3; TRBD1 agrees at 7 bases. The CDR3: CASNPGQTDTQYF. DNA for the CDR3: TGTGCCAGTAATCCGGGACAGACAGATACGCAGTATTTT. The full variable domain, in which reference TRBV19 and TRBJ2-3 provide the parts outside the CDR3, is DGGITQSPKYLFRKEGQNVTLSCEQNLNHDAMYWYRQDPGQGLRLIYYSQIVNDFQKGDIAEGYSVSREKKESFPLTVTSAQKNPTAFYLCASNPGQTDTQYFGPGTRLTVL.